This T cell receptor (beta chain) was profiled in a study of blood T cell repertoires in COVID-19. This CDR3 is 12 amino acids long. The germline V and J ends were trimmed by 5 bases and 6 bases, with 8 bases remaining between them. This clone has a handful of counts. Here immunoSEQ multiplex PCR was the method, and the copy in TCRdb shows in-frame clones only, minus some. The table has 200,000 to 300,000 clones, around 86% seen once. The source of this sequence is a woman aged 70-85 years with active or convalescent COVID-19. V and J are TRBV12-3 or TRBV12-4 and TRBJ2-4; a possible D gene is TRBD2 (6 bases). Sequencing used peripheral blood. CDR3 amino acids: CASSTGGNIQYF. The CDR3 region has the DNA TGTGCCAGCAGTACCGGGGGAAACATTCAGTACTTC.